The rows below give T cell receptor beta chains drawn from one sample of a study of blood T cell repertoires in COVID-19. Assay used: immunoSEQ multiplex PCR; TCRdb lists only in-frame clones, some missing. This sample carries 100,000 to 150,000 clones, about 80% of them seen once, and the ten largest clones take about a sixth. The sample taken for sequencing was peripheral blood. The receptors were gathered from a woman in her 50s with acute or convalescent COVID-19. The conserved cysteine and the conserved F or W are not part of the CDR3 here.

v_gene	j_gene	CDR3aa
TRBV7-7	TRBJ2-1	ASSSGTGVGNEQF
TRBV29-1	TRBJ2-7	SVEDGAGARGKQY
TRBV18	TRBJ1-2	ASSPTDRDYGYT
TRBV6-6	TRBJ1-1	ASYRGDGTEAF
TRBV29-1	TRBJ1-1	SAQGQLGTEAF
TRBV13	TRBJ2-7	ASSPRSKRGFYYEQY
TRBV2	TRBJ2-7	ASRRTALYEQY
TRBV6-5	TRBJ1-2	ASRPDQGSYGYT
TRBV14	TRBJ1-6	ASSQLGTGYNSPLH
TRBV12-1	TRBJ2-3	ASSPGTSGGLTFRDTQY
TRBV5-1	TRBJ2-2	ASSRTVIGDTGELF
TRBV6-1	TRBJ2-1	ASSGGRGADYNEQF
TRBV30	TRBJ1-3	AWKTGGNGNTIY
TRBV14	TRBJ2-7	ASSPLLGQGKEQY
TRBV5-1	TRBJ1-3	ASSLAGSTSGNTIY
TRBV30	TRBJ2-7	AWSDTGAGYSYEQY
TRBV2	TRBJ1-5	ASRRGTNQPQH
TRBV29-1	TRBJ2-3	SVEERGGPDTQY
TRBV14	TRBJ1-2	ASSQGLGRGYGYT
TRBV5-4	TRBJ1-2	ASSQGQSSNYGYT